A single sample gave rise to the 32 T cell receptor beta chains below, sequenced in a study of blood T cell repertoires in COVID-19. The table came from immunoSEQ multiplex PCR; TCRdb's copy has only in-frame clones and leaves some out. The profile shows about 160,000 clones, about 85% of them singletons. What was sequenced was peripheral blood. These receptors all stem from a woman aged 50 to 65 with COVID-19, enrolled during active disease.

The V and J genes are TRBV2 and TRBJ2-3, with 11 nucleotides matching TRBD2. V dropped 8 bases and J dropped 2; count of bases not matched to a gene: 9. Germline assignment: CDR1 SNHLY and CDR2 FYNNEI. CDR3 length: 16 residues. The CDR3 DNA is TGTGCCAGCGCTCGGGCTAGCGGGGGGTTCACAGATACGCAGTATTTT. Its translation is CASARASGGFTDTQYF.

The rearrangement joins TRBV9 to TRBJ2-5; 10 nucleotides line up with TRBD1. Per germline, CDR1 SGDLS and CDR2 YYNGEE. Trimming at V came to 3 bases and at J to 5 bases, leaving 4 bases not matched to a gene. CDR3 size: 14 residues. The CDR3 is CASSEGTGAETQYF. DNA of the CDR3: TGTGCCAGCAGCGAGGGGACAGGGGCCGAGACCCAGTACTTC.

This rearrangement joins TRBV7-7 to TRBJ2-3; TRBD2 aligns across 9 bases. This CDR3 spans 14 amino acids. Germline CDR1 SSHAT, CDR2 FNYEAQ (reference sequence). The ends lost 5 bases at V and 6 bases at J; junction bases unmatched: 6. CDR3 nucleotide sequence: TGTGCCAGCAGCCGGACTAGCGTATCGGATACGCAGTATTTT. Translated: CASSRTSVSDTQYF.

The chain has TRBV3-1 (or the pseudogene TRBV3-2) and TRBJ2-2, with D possibly being TRBD2 (7 bases). This CDR3 contains 16 residues. From germline, CDR1 is LGHDT and CDR2 YNNKEL (reference sequence). Trimming cost V 1 base and J 5 bases, with 14 bases left between them. DNA of the CDR3: TGTGCCAGCAGCCAAGGGGCGGGGGCGAGGACCGGGGAGCTGTTTTTT. This encodes CASSQGAGARTGELFF.

This chain connects TRBV6-5 to TRBJ1-3; the D gene is possibly TRBD1 (6 bases). The V end was cut by 0 bases, the J end by 0 bases, with 9 bases between. Looked up from germline, CDR1 is MNHEY and CDR2 is SVGAGI. This CDR3 contains 16 residues. CDR3 loop: CASSYSQGFSGNTIYF. CDR3 nucleotide sequence: TGTGCCAGCAGTTACTCACAGGGCTTCTCTGGAAACACCATATATTTT.

The chain links TRBV10-3 to TRBJ2-1; 14 nucleotides align to TRBD2. CDR1 ENHRY and CDR2 SYGVKD come from the germline V gene. The junction had 8 bases not matched to a gene; V was cut back by 4 bases and J by 6 bases. The CDR3 runs to 17 residues. DNA of the CDR3: TGTGCCATCAGTGGGACTAGCGGGGGGAGGTCACTCAATGAGCAGTTCTTC. This sequence encodes CAISGTSGGRSLNEQFF.

V usage is TRBV6-1 and J usage is TRBJ1-2; D uncertain. Germline V gene data show CDR1 as MNHNS and CDR2 as SASEGT. Trimming cost V 4 bases and J 3 bases, with 30 bases left between them. The CDR3 runs to 20 residues. CDR3 sequence (DNA): TGTGCCAGCAGTGTGCCGCGGAGGGCGGGTGGCAGGAACCTTCACTATGGCTACACCTTC. Translated, it gives CASSVPRRAGGRNLHYGYTF.

The chain employs TRBV11-3 and TRBJ2-5; 12 positions agree with TRBD2. CDR1 is SGHNT and CDR2 is YENEEA in the germline V gene. This CDR3 comprises 16 residues. The V and J ends lost 2 bases and 4 bases, in that order; junction bases with no gene match: 5. CDR3 residues: CASSLTTTSGGETQYF. In DNA, the CDR3 is TGTGCCAGCAGCTTAACAACGACTAGCGGGGGAGAGACCCAGTACTTC.

The chain is built from TRBV13 and TRBJ1-2; 7 bases match TRBD1. V was clipped by 9 bases and J by 4 bases; unmatched bases: 8. Germline V CDR1 and CDR2: PRHDT, FYEKMQ (reference sequence). This CDR3 is 13 amino acids long. The CDR3 nucleotides read TGTGCCAGTTCCGGGACAGAGACCTATGGCTACACCTTC. The encoded protein is CASSGTETYGYTF.

The genes are TRBV11-2 and TRBJ1-2, with a weak D call TRBD1 (5 bases). The CDR3 totals 15 residues. CDR1 is SGHAT, CDR2 FQNNGV, per germline. Trimming removed 4 bases at V and 2 bases at J, with 14 bases between. CDR3: CASSSLRGRNYGYTF. The CDR3 DNA is TGTGCCAGCAGCTCGCTCCGGGGGAGAAACTATGGCTACACCTTC. The full variable domain, in which reference TRBV11-2 and TRBJ1-2 provide the parts outside the CDR3, is EAGVAQSPRYKIIEKRQSVAFWCNPISGHATLYWYQQILGQGPKLLIQFQNNGVVDDSQLPKDRFSAERLKGVDSTLKIQPAKLEDSAVYLCASSSLRGRNYGYTFGSGTRLTVV.

For the CDR3, the DNA is TGTGCCAGCTGCGATGTGGGGGCCAATTCACCCCTCCACTTT. Translation gives CASCDVGANSPLHF. V gene TRBV5-4 combines with J gene TRBJ1-6, with D maybe TRBD1 (6 bases). The length of the CDR3 is 14 residues. The germline V gene has CDR1 SGHNT and CDR2 YYREEE (reference sequence). Trimming removed 7 bases from V and 7 bases from J, with 15 bases in between.

This chain links TRBV30 with TRBJ1-6, with D tentatively TRBD1 (5 bases). Trimming removed 1 base at V and 13 bases at J, with 14 bases between. The CDR3 spans 13 residues. CDR1 is GTSNPN and CDR2 is SVGIG in the germline V gene (reference sequence). The CDR3 protein is CAWSADQGIPLHF. The CDR3 DNA reads as TGTGCCTGGAGTGCCGACCAGGGTATTCCCCTCCACTTT.

V usage is TRBV5-6 and J usage is TRBJ1-3; D not resolved. This CDR3 is built from 15 residues. V lost 0 bases, J lost 4 bases, and 11 bases lay in between. Germline assignment: CDR1 SGHDT and CDR2 YYEEEE. The CDR3 sequence: CASSLVAGAGNTIYF. CDR3 DNA: TGTGCCAGCAGCTTGGTAGCGGGTGCAGGAAACACCATATATTTT.

The chain recombines TRBV10-1 with TRBJ1-1; D call uncertain. Trimming removed 4 bases from V and 1 base from J, with 10 bases in between. CDR1 WNHNN and CDR2 SYGVQD come from the germline V gene (reference sequence). The CDR3 loop spans 14 amino acids. CDR3 sequence: CASSVEVRNTEAFF. DNA for the CDR3: TGCGCCAGCAGTGTCGAGGTGAGGAACACTGAAGCTTTCTTT.

This clone has only a few counts. The V call is TRBV28, the J call TRBJ2-4; a possible D gene is TRBD1 (6 bases). Trimming pared 4 bases from V and 0 bases from J, leaving 22 bases between. CDR3 size: 19 residues. CDR1 is MDHEN and CDR2 is SYDVKM in the germline V gene. The CDR3 is CASSWGQADERLAKNIQYF. The CDR3 DNA reads TGTGCCAGCAGTTGGGGACAAGCCGATGAGAGGTTAGCCAAAAACATTCAGTACTTC.

This chain links TRBV6-5 with TRBJ1-1; D ambiguous. The V gene lost 6 bases and the J gene lost 1 base, with 9 bases spanning the gap. The germline CDR1 and CDR2 sequences are MNHEY and SVGAGI. The CDR3 totals 13 residues. Here the CDR3 DNA reads TGTGCCAGCAGCCAATGGAGGAACACTGAAGCTTTCTTT. This translates into CASSQWRNTEAFF.

The chain joins TRBV6-1 to TRBJ2-4; tentative D call: TRBD2 (5 bases). Germline CDR1 MNHNS, CDR2 SASEGT. Trimming took off 1 base at V and 0 bases at J, with 10 bases between the two ends. This CDR3 is 16 amino acids long. This CDR3 reads CASSEGREIAKNIQYF. The DNA of the CDR3 is TGTGCCAGCAGTGAAGGACGGGAAATAGCCAAAAACATTCAGTACTTC.

This sequence joins TRBV5-1 and TRBJ2-7, with TRBD2 identical over 11 bases. Germline V gives CDR1 SGHRS, CDR2 YFSETQ. The CDR3 totals 15 residues. Trimming at V came to 4 bases and at J to 2 bases, leaving 5 bases not matched to a gene. The CDR3 region is CASSLTSGTPYEQYF. The CDR3 nucleotides read TGCGCCAGCAGCCTGACTAGCGGGACCCCCTACGAGCAGTACTTC.

The gene calls are TRBV6-5 and TRBJ1-5, with 8 positions matching TRBD1. V dropped 0 bases and J dropped 2; count of bases not matched to a gene: 0. Looked up from germline, CDR1 is MNHEY and CDR2 is SVGAGI. The CDR3 has 15 amino acids. The CDR3 bases are TGTGCCAGCAGTTACTCGACAGGGGGCAATCAGCCCCAGCATTTT. This codes for CASSYSTGGNQPQHF.

The rearrangement uses TRBV24-1 and TRBJ2-5; 10 bases map to TRBD1. The CDR3 contains 15 residues. Germline CDR1 KGHDR, CDR2 SFDVKD. The ends lost 3 bases at V and 5 bases at J; junction bases unmatched: 5. CDR3 nucleotide sequence: TGTGCCACCAGTGATGGACAGGGGGGCATGGAGACCCAGTACTTC. It translates to CATSDGQGGMETQYF.

The J gene is TRBJ1-4, the V gene TRBV7-9; no clear D gene. From germline, CDR1 is SEHNR and CDR2 FQNEAQ (reference sequence). CDR3 length: 15 residues. The V end was cut by 6 bases, the J end by 7 bases, with 18 bases between. The CDR3 reads CASSSKGRGLEKLFF. The CDR3 DNA reads as TGTGCCAGCAGTAGCAAGGGTCGCGGGCTTGAAAAACTGTTTTTT.

The chain has TRBV2 and TRBJ1-2; D not resolved. This CDR3 region has 13 residues. Trimming cost V 6 bases and J 2 bases, with 10 bases left between them. Germline lookup yields CDR1 SNHLY and CDR2 FYNNEI. The CDR3, as DNA: TGTGCCAGCAGCGACCAGGCGAACTATGGCTACACCTTC. Translation gives CASSDQANYGYTF.

The chain employs TRBV30 and TRBJ2-3; the D gene is possibly TRBD2 (7 bases). V was trimmed by 0 bases and J by 4 bases, leaving 17 bases between them. The CDR3 is 16 amino acids. CDR1 and CDR2 (germline): GTSNPN, SVGIG (reference sequence). In nucleotides, the CDR3 is TGTGCCTGGAGTGTCCCAGGGAGGGGGGCCTCAGATACGCAGTATTTT. Its protein is CAWSVPGRGASDTQYF.

V and J are TRBV11-3 and TRBJ2-7, with a weak D call TRBD1 (6 bases). The germline V gene has CDR1 SGHNT and CDR2 YENEEA. CDR3 size: 15 residues. V shed 5 bases and J shed 3 bases, with 17 bases lying between them. The CDR3 nucleotides are TGTGCCAGCAGCCCCGCGGCAGGGGCATACTACGAGCAGTACTTC. Encoded protein: CASSPAAGAYYEQYF.

This clone occurred once. The DNA of the CDR3 is TGCAGCGTTTTCGCGGCCAGCACAGATACGCAGTATTTT. It yields the protein CSVFAASTDTQYF. The chain has TRBV29-1 and TRBJ2-3, with unresolved D. The germline V gene has CDR1 SQVTM and CDR2 ANQGSEA. V was trimmed by 5 bases and J by 0 bases, leaving 9 bases between them. This CDR3 has 13 amino acids.

The rearrangement links TRBV9 to TRBJ1-2; 8 bases match TRBD1. The V gene end was trimmed by 4 bases and the J gene end by 7 bases; junction bases not matched to a gene: 6. The germline CDR1 and CDR2 sequences are SGDLS and YYNGEE. The CDR3 length is 13 residues. CDR3 sequence reads: CASSLDRDLGYTF. The CDR3 DNA reads as TGTGCCAGCAGCCTGGACAGGGATCTTGGCTACACCTTC. Looking up the rest from reference TRBV9 and TRBJ1-2 gives the full variable domain: DSGVTQTPKHLITATGQRVTLRCSPRSGDLSVYWYQQSLDQGLQFLIQYYNGEERAKGNILERFSAQQFPDLHSELNLSSLELGDSALYFCASSLDRDLGYTFGSGTRLTVV.

The V gene is TRBV12-5, the J gene TRBJ1-3; possibly TRBD1 for D (6 bases). The ends were cut back, 1 base at V and 3 bases at J, with 10 bases in the middle. Germline values: CDR1 LGHNT, CDR2 FRNRAP. This CDR3 comprises 15 residues. DNA of the CDR3: TGTGCTAGTGGTTTGGGACAGGCGGGTGGAAACACCATATATTTT. Residues: CASGLGQAGGNTIYF.

This rearrangement joins TRBV11-2 to TRBJ2-2; no clear D gene. Trimming stripped 3 bases from V and 1 base from J, with 6 bases between. This CDR3 is built from 14 residues. Germline-derived CDR1 and CDR2 are SGHAT and FQNNGV. In DNA form, the CDR3 reads TGTGCCAGCAGCTTCGCTAGGAACACCGGGGAGCTGTTTTTT. Translation: CASSFARNTGELFF.

This chain connects TRBV9 to TRBJ2-3, with 7 bases that match TRBD2. Per germline, CDR1 SGDLS and CDR2 YYNGEE. The length of the CDR3 is 15 residues. V gave up 3 bases and J gave up 4 bases; unmatched junction bases: 8. The CDR3 nucleotides are TGTGCCAGCAGCGCCCGAGGGAGGGTTCCAGATACGCAGTATTTT. It encodes CASSARGRVPDTQYF.

V and J are TRBV4-3 and TRBJ2-5, with TRBD2 matching over 10 bases. This CDR3 is 18 amino acids long. Trimming at V came to 0 bases and at J to 1 base, leaving 8 bases not matched to a gene. CDR1 and CDR2 (germline): LGHNA, YSLEER. CDR3 DNA: TGCGCCAGCAGCCAAGATCTGGGGACTAGCGCCCGCCAAGAGACCCAGTACTTC. Amino acids: CASSQDLGTSARQETQYF.

J is TRBJ1-6 and V is TRBV5-1; D is possibly TRBD1 (6 bases). The CDR3 is made up of 19 amino acids. Trimming stripped 0 bases from V and 0 bases from J, with 16 bases between. Germline CDR1 is SGHRS and CDR2 is YFSETQ. The DNA of the CDR3 is TGCGCCAGCAGCTTGGGGACGTTACAGGGCAGCTCCTATAATTCACCCCTCCACTTT. Its translation: CASSLGTLQGSSYNSPLHF. Full variable domain (missing parts from reference TRBV5-1 and TRBJ1-6): KAGVTQTPRYLIKTRGQQVTLSCSPISGHRSVSWYQQTPGQGLQFLFEYFSETQRNKGNFPGRFSGRQFSNSRSEMNVSTLELGDSALYLCASSLGTLQGSSYNSPLHFGNGTRLTVT.

A single count supports this clone. The chain uses TRBV2 and TRBJ1-2; no clear D gene. The V gene lost 0 bases and the J gene lost 8 bases, with 16 bases spanning the gap. The germline V gene encodes CDR1 SNHLY and CDR2 FYNNEI. The CDR3 covers 15 residues. DNA of the CDR3: TGTGCCAGCAGTGAAGCGCCCCAAGCCACCATGGGCTACACCTTC. Its translation is CASSEAPQATMGYTF.